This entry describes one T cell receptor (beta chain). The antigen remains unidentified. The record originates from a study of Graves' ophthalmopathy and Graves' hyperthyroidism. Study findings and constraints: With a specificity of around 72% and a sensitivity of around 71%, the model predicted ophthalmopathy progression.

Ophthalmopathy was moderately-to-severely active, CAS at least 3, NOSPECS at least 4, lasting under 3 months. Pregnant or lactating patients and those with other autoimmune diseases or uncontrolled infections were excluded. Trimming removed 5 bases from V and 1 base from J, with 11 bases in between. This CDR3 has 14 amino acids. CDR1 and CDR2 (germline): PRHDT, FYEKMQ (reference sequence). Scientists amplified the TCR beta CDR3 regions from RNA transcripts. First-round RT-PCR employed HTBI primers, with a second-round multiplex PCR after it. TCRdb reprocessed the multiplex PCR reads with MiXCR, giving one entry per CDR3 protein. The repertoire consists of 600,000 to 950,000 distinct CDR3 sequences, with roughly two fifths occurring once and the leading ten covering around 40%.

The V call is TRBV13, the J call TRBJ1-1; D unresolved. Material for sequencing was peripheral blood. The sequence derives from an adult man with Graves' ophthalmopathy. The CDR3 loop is CASSPRVSNTEAFF. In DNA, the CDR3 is TGTGCCAGCAGCCCTCGGGTTTCGAACACTGAAGCTTTCTTT.